This is a list of T cell receptor beta chains from one sample in a study of cytomegalovirus exposure and HLA in healthy donors. TCRdb keeps only in-frame clones here, not all; method: immunoSEQ multiplex PCR. Of under 200,000 clones listed, around 85% are singletons. Sequencing was carried out using PBMCs. Receptor source: a male donor in good health and CMV-seronegative. Each CDR3 is given with its conserved first and last residue. A D gene is named only where the DNA matches it firmly. A row's size may be missing; if present it is once, few, many or a size class.

>NA|NA|TRBJ1-6|TRBV5-1
CASSQNTGLGHSPLHF
TGCGCCAGCAGCCAGAATACAGGGCTTGGTCATTCACCCCTCCACTTT
>NA|NA|TRBJ2-5|TRBV21-1
CASSIRTRGETQYF
TGTGCCAGCAGCATTAGGACTAGAGGGGAGACCCAGTACTTC
>NA|TRBD1|TRBJ1-5|TRBV6-1
CASSSDRGGQPQHF
TGTGCCAGCAGCTCCGACAGGGGGGGACAGCCCCAGCATTTT
>few|TRBD1|TRBJ1-1|TRBV7-2
CASSLVSQTGADTEAFF
TGTGCCAGCAGCTTAGTATCCCAGACAGGGGCTGACACTGAAGCTTTCTTT
>NA|NA|TRBJ1-1|TRBV7-9
CASSSLTLRVANTEAFF
TGTGCCAGCAGCTCCCTTACCCTCAGGGTGGCGAACACTGAAGCTTTCTTT
>NA|TRBD2|TRBJ2-4|TRBV7-2
CASSLSGLVAKNIQYF
TGTGCCAGCAGCTTAAGTGGACTAGTAGCCAAAAACATTCAGTACTTC
>NA|TRBD1|TRBJ1-2|TRBV9
CASSYHPGTGGSDGYTF
TGTGCCAGCAGCTACCACCCAGGGACAGGGGGATCGGATGGCTACACCTTC
>NA|TRBD1|TRBJ1-2|TRBV28
CASRILTGGAYGYTF
TGTGCCAGCAGGATTCTAACAGGGGGCGCTTATGGCTACACCTTC
>NA|NA|TRBJ2-2|TRBV5-5
CASSLMGGGVDTGELFF
TGTGCCAGCAGCTTGATGGGGGGTGGGGTCGACACCGGGGAGCTGTTTTTT
>once|NA|TRBJ1-1|TRBV6-1
CASSSRVNTEAFF
TGTGCCAGCAGTAGCCGGGTGAACACTGAAGCTTTCTTT
>NA|NA|TRBJ1-1|TRBV7-9
CASSLAQVGHTEAFF
TGTGCCAGCAGCTTAGCGCAGGTGGGGCACACTGAAGCTTTCTTT
>NA|TRBD2|TRBJ2-5|TRBV13
CASSFRLADETQYF
TGTGCCAGCAGCTTTAGACTAGCCGATGAGACCCAGTACTTC
>once|NA|TRBJ1-5|TRBV4-1
CASSQDAGRRGNQPQHF
TGCGCCAGCAGCCAAGATGCAGGGAGGAGGGGAAATCAGCCCCAGCATTTT
>NA|TRBD1|TRBJ2-3|TRBV5-1
CASSLDGQGTDTQYF
TGCGCCAGCAGCTTGGATGGACAGGGGACAGATACGCAGTATTTT
>NA|TRBD1|TRBJ2-5|TRBV7-9
CASRYRGEETQYF
TGTGCCAGCAGATACAGGGGGGAGGAGACCCAGTACTTC
>NA|TRBD1|TRBJ2-1|TRBV5-1
CASSWGQGGEQFF
TGCGCCAGCAGCTGGGGACAGGGTGGAGAGCAGTTCTTC
>NA|NA|TRBJ1-2|TRBV27
CASSFLFTGLVNYGYTF
TGTGCCAGCAGTTTCCTCTTCACAGGGTTGGTTAACTATGGCTACACCTTC
>NA|TRBD1|TRBJ2-5|TRBV6-6
CASSSNRDRQRETQYF
TGTGCCAGCAGCTCCAACCGGGACAGGCAAAGGGAGACCCAGTACTTC
>NA|TRBD1|TRBJ2-1|TRBV19
CASRTGNEQFF
TGTGCCAGTAGGACAGGGAATGAGCAGTTCTTC
>few|TRBD1|TRBJ1-1|TRBV5-6
CASSPTPHRGEAFF
TGTGCCAGCAGCCCCACACCACACAGGGGTGAAGCTTTCTTT
>NA|NA|TRBJ2-2|TRBV2
CASRLVELFF
TGTGCCAGCAGATTAGTTGAGCTGTTTTTT
>NA|TRBD1|TRBJ2-1|TRBV15
CATSRDRNSNEQFF
TGTGCCACCAGCAGGGACAGGAATAGCAATGAGCAGTTCTTC
>NA|NA|TRBJ1-1|TRBV5-6
CASSLALSRMNTEAFF
TGTGCCAGCAGCTTGGCCCTGTCGCGTATGAACACTGAAGCTTTCTTT
>NA|NA|TRBJ1-1|TRBV9
CASSAQGEAFF
TGTGCCAGCAGCGCGCAGGGTGAAGCTTTCTTT
>NA|TRBD1|TRBJ1-4|TRBV6-1
CASNLNGQGFEKLFF
TGTGCCAGCAATCTGAACGGACAGGGGTTTGAAAAACTGTTTTTT
>once|TRBD1|TRBJ2-5|TRBV19
CASSIEDRAETQYF
TGTGCCAGTAGTATAGAAGACAGGGCAGAGACCCAGTACTTC
>NA|TRBD1|TRBJ2-5|TRBV30
CAWTPGGLETQYF
TGTGCCTGGACTCCAGGGGGCCTGGAGACCCAGTACTTC
>NA|NA|TRBJ1-4|TRBV7-6
CASSGGRSSNEKLFF
TGTGCCAGCAGCGGAGGAAGGAGTTCTAATGAAAAACTGTTTTTT
>once|NA|TRBJ1-5|TRBV4-1
CASSQVVGHPQHF
TGCGCCAGCAGCCAAGTCGTCGGTCATCCCCAGCATTTT
>NA|NA|TRBJ2-7|TRBV30
CAWSTSGEQYF
TGTGCCTGGAGTACGAGCGGCGAGCAGTACTTC
>once|TRBD1|TRBJ1-2|TRBV18
CASSPPSGQGPYGYTF
TGTGCCAGCTCACCACCTTCGGGACAGGGCCCCTATGGCTACACCTTC
>NA|TRBD1|TRBJ1-1|TRBV5-1
CASSLGQGGFSTEAFF
TGCGCCAGCAGCTTAGGACAGGGGGGTTTCTCCACTGAAGCTTTCTTT
>NA|NA|TRBJ1-1|TRBV4-1
CASSQDLNPARSLEAFF
TGCGCCAGCAGCCAAGATCTTAATCCTGCCAGGTCCCTTGAAGCTTTCTTT
>NA|NA|TRBJ1-5|TRBV4-3
CASSRSRRNDQPQHF
TGCGCCAGCAGCCGGTCGAGGCGGAACGATCAGCCCCAGCATTTT
>NA|NA|TRBJ2-1|TRBV19
CASTDTGTYNEQFF
TGTGCCAGTACCGACACAGGGACCTACAATGAGCAGTTCTTC
>once|TRBD1|TRBJ2-6|TRBV6-6
CASMTGRLSGANVLTF
TGTGCCAGTATGACAGGGCGCCTCTCTGGGGCCAACGTCCTGACTTTC
>NA|NA|TRBJ1-4|TRBV10-3
CAISDTGEKLFF
TGTGCCATCAGTGACACAGGGGAAAAACTGTTTTTT
>NA|NA|TRBJ2-2|TRBV6-6
CASSYFPGLGAGELFF
TGTGCCAGCAGTTACTTTCCGGGACTCGGCGCCGGGGAGCTGTTTTTT
>NA|TRBD1|TRBJ1-4|TRBV7-8
CASSLYSGGTGREKLFF
TGTGCCAGCAGCCTATACTCCGGCGGGACAGGGCGAGAAAAACTGTTTTTT
>NA|NA|TRBJ2-6|TRBV13
CASSLYILGANVLTF
TGTGCCAGCAGCTTATACATTCTGGGGGCCAACGTCCTGACTTTC
>few|NA|TRBJ2-7|TRBV2
CARSTDYGEQYF
TGTGCCAGATCGACAGATTACGGCGAGCAGTACTTC
>NA|TRBD1|TRBJ2-5|TRBV5-1
CASSADRVETQYF
TGCGCCAGCAGCGCGGACAGGGTAGAGACCCAGTACTTC
>NA|TRBD1|TRBJ2-7|TRBV5-1
CASSPGTGSSYEQYF
TGCGCCAGCAGCCCCGGGACAGGGAGCTCCTACGAGCAGTACTTC